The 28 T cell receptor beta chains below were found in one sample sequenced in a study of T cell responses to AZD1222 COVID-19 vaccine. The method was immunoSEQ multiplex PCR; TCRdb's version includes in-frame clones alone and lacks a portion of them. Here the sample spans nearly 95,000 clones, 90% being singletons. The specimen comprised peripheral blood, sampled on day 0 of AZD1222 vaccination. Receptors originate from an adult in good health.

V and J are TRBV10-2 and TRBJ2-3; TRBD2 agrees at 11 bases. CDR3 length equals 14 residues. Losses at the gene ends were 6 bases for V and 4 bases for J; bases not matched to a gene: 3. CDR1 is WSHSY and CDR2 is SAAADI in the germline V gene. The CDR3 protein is CASRLAGAPDTQYF. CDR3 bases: TGCGCCAGCAGACTAGCGGGGGCCCCAGATACGCAGTATTTT.

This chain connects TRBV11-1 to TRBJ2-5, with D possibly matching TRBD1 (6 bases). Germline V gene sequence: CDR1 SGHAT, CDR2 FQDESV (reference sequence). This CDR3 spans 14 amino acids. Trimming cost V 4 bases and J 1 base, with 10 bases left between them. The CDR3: CASSYRGSQETQYF. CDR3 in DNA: TGTGCCAGCAGCTATAGGGGGTCCCAAGAGACCCAGTACTTC.

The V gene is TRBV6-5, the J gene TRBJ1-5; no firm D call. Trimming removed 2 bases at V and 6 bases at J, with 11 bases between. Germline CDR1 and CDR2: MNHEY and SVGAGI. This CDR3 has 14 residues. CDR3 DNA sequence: TGTGCCAGCAGTTACAGAGGGTTCTCTCAGCCCCAGCATTTT. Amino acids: CASSYRGFSQPQHF.

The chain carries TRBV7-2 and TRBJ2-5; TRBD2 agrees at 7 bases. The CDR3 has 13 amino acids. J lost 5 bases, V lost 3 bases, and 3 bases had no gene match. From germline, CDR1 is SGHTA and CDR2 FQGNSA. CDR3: CASSFFGGETQYF. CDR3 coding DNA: TGTGCCAGCAGCTTCTTCGGGGGGGAGACCCAGTACTTC.

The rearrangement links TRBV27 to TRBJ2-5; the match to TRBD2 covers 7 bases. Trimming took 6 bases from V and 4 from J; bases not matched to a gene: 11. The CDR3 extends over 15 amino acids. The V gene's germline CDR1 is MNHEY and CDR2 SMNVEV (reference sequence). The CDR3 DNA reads TGTGCCAGCAGGGGGGGTGATCGGGAGGCAGAGACCCAGTACTTC. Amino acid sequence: CASRGGDREAETQYF.

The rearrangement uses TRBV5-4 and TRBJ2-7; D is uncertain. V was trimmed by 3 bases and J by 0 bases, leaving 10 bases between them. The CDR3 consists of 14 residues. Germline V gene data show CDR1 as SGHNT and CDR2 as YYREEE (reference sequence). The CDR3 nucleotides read TGTGCCAGCAGCTCATGGGCCAACTCCTACGAGCAGTACTTC. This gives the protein CASSSWANSYEQYF.

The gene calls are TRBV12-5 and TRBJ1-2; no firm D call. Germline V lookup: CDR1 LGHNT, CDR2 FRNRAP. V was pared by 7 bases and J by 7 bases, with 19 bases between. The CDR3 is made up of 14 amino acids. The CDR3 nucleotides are TGTGCTAGTGCCCAGACCCCCGACCGGTCTGGCTACACCTTC. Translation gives CASAQTPDRSGYTF.

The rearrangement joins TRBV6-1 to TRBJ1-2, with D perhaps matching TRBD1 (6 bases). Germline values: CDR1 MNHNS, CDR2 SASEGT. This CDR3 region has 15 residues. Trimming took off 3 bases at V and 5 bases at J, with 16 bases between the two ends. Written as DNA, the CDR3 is TGTGCCAGCAGTGAGGGGGACACGTTCGTGTATGGCTACACCTTC. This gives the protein CASSEGDTFVYGYTF.

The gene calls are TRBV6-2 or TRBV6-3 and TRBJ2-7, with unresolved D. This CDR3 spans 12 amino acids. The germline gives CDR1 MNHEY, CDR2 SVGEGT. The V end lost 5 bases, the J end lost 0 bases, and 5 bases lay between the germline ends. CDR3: CASSPPSYEQYF. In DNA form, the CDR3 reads TGTGCCAGCAGTCCCCCCTCCTACGAGCAGTACTTC.

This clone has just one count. CDR3 sequence: CASSQGVANYGYTF. The CDR3 nucleotides are TGTGCCAGCAGCCAAGGTGTGGCTAACTATGGCTACACCTTC. The chain combines TRBV14 with TRBJ1-2; D uncertain. CDR3 length equals 14 residues. Trimming shortened V by 1 base and J by 0 bases, and 6 bases separated the two germline ends. Germline CDR1 reads SGHDN; CDR2 reads FVKESK.

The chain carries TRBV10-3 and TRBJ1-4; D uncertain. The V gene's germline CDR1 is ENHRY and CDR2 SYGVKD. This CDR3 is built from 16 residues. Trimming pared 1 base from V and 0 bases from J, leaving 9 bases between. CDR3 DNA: TGTGCCATCAGTGAGTTGGGAGACCCAACTAATGAAAAACTGTTTTTT. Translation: CAISELGDPTNEKLFF.

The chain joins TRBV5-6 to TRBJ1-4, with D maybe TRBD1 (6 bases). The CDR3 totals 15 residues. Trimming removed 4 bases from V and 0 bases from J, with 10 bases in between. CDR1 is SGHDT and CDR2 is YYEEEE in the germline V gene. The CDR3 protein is CASSREGATNEKLFF. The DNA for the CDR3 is TGTGCCAGCAGCCGAGAGGGGGCAACTAATGAAAAACTGTTTTTT.

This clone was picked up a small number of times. The CDR3 sequence is CASSFSGTNYGYTF. The CDR3 DNA is TGTGCCAGCAGCTTTTCCGGGACCAACTATGGCTACACCTTC. This sequence joins TRBV7-9 and TRBJ1-2; a possible D gene is TRBD1 (5 bases). Per the germline V gene, CDR1 is SEHNR and CDR2 is FQNEAQ (reference sequence). The V end was cut by 3 bases, the J end by 2 bases, with 10 bases between. The CDR3 has 14 residues.

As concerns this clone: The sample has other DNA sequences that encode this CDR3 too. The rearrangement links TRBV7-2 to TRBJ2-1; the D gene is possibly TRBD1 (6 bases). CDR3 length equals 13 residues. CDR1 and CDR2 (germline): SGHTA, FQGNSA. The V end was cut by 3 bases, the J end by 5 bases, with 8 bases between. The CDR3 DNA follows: TGTGCCAGCAGCTTTAACAGGGACAATGAGCAGTTCTTC. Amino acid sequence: CASSFNRDNEQFF.

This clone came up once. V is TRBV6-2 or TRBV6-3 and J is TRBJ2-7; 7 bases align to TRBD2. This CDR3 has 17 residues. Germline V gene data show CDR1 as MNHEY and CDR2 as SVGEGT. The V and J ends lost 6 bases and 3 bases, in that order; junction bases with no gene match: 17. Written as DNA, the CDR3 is TGTGCCAGCAGCTCCCACCGACTGGTCGGGGGGAACTACGAGCAGTACTTC. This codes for CASSSHRLVGGNYEQYF.

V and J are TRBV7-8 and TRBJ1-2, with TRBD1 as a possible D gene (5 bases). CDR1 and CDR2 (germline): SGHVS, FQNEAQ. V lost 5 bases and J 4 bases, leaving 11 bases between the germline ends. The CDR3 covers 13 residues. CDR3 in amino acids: CASSNTGTYGYTF. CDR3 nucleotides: TGTGCCAGCAGCAACACCGGGACCTATGGCTACACCTTC.

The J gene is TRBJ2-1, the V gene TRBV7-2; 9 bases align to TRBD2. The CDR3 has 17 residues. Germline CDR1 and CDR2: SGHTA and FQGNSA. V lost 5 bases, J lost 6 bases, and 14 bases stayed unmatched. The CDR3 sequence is CASSPKSAGGTSNEQFF. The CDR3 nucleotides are TGTGCCAGCAGCCCGAAAAGCGCGGGGGGGACTTCCAATGAGCAGTTCTTC.

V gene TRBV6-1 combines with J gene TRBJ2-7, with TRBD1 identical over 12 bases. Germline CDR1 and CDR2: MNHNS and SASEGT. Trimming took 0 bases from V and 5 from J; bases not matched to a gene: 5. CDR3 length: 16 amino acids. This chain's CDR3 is CASSEATGQGAHEQYF. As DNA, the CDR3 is TGTGCCAGCAGTGAAGCGACGGGACAGGGGGCCCACGAGCAGTACTTC.

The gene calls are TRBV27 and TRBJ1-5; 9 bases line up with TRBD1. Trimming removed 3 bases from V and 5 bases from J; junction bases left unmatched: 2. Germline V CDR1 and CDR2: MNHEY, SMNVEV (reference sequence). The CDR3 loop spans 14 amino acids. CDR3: CASSFRQGDQPQHF. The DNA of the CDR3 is TGTGCCAGCAGTTTCAGACAGGGGGATCAGCCCCAGCATTTT.

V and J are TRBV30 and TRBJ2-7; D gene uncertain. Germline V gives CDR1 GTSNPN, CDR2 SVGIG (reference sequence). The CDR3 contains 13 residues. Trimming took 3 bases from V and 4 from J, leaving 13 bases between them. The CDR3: CAWSAGSWYEQYF. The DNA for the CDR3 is TGTGCCTGGAGCGCTGGGTCCTGGTACGAGCAGTACTTC.

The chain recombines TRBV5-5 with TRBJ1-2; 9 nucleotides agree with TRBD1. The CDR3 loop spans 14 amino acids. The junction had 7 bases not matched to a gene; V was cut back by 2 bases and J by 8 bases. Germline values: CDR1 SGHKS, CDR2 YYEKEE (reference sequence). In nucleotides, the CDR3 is TGTGCCAGCAGCTTTGGGACAGGGTCGTCGGGCTACACCTTC. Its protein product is CASSFGTGSSGYTF.

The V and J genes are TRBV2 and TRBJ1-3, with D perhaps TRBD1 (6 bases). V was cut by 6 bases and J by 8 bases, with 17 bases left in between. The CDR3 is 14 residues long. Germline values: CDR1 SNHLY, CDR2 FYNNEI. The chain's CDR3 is CASSIGGAGDTIYF. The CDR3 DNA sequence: TGTGCCAGCAGCATCGGGGGGGCTGGGGACACCATATATTTT.

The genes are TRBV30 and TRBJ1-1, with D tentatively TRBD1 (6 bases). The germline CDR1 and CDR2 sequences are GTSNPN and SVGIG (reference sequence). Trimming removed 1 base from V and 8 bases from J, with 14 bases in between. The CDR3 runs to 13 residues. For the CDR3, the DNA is TGTGCCTGGAGTGGGATAGGGGGGGCCGAAGCTTTCTTT. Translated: CAWSGIGGAEAFF.

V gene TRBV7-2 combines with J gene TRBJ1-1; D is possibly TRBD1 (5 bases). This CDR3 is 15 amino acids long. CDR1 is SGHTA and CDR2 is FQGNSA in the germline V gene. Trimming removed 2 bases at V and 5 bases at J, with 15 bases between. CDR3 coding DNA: TGTGCCAGCAGCTTACAGCGGGGGGTGGGGACTGAAGCTTTCTTT. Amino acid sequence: CASSLQRGVGTEAFF.

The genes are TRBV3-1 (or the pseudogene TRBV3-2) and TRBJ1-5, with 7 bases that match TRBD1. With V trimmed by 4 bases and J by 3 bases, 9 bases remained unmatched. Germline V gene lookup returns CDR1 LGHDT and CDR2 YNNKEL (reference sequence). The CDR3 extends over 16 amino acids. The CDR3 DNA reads TGTGCCAGCAGCCGAAGCGCGGACAGGCACAATCAGCCCCAGCATTTT. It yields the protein CASSRSADRHNQPQHF.

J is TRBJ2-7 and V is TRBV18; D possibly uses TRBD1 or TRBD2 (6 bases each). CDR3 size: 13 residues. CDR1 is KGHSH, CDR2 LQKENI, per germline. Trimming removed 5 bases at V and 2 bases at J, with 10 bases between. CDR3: CASSGGPPYEQYF. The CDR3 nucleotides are TGTGCCAGCTCAGGGGGGCCCCCCTACGAGCAGTACTTC.

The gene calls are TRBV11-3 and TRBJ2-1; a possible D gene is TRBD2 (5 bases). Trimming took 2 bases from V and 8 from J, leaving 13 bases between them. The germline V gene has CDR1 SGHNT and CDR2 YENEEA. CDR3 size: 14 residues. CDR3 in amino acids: CASSLRTDGDEQFF. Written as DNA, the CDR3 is TGTGCCAGCAGCTTAAGGACTGACGGGGATGAGCAGTTCTTC.

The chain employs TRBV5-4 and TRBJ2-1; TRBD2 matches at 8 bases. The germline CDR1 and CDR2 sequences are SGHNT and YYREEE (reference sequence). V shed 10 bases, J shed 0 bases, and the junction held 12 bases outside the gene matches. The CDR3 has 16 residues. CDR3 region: CAASTGGGSSYNEQFF. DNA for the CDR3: TGTGCCGCATCCACGGGCGGGGGGAGCTCCTACAATGAGCAGTTCTTC.